The clone carrying this T cell receptor (beta chain) has ten or more counts. Amplification of TCR beta CDR3 regions used RNA as the template. Primed by the HTBI set, a first-round RT-PCR was run on the TCR CDR3. TCRdb re-analysed the multiplex PCR reads in MiXCR, keeping a single row per CDR3 protein. The sample has roughly 700,000 distinct CDR3 sequences, 17% seen once; the top ten hold around a sixth. This entry comes from a study of T cells in Graves' hyperthyroidism and ophthalmopathy. With 7 bases removed from V and 8 bases from J, the gap between germline ends came to 20 bases. The germline V gene has CDR1 SNHLY and CDR2 FYNNEI. The CDR3 is 14 amino acids.

This chain joins TRBV2 and TRBJ1-1, with D maybe TRBD1 (6 bases). The receptor comes from a man in his fifties or sixties with Graves' hyperthyroidism. Sequences were obtained from blood. The CDR3 reads CASTRTGLNREAFF. The DNA of the CDR3 is TGTGCCAGCACCAGAACAGGGCTAAATAGGGAAGCTTTCTTT.